Each of the 12 T cell receptor beta chains below was sequenced from the same sample in a study of T cells in narcolepsy. Produced via immunoSEQ multiplex PCR; TCRdb's table is partial and in-frame only. The repertoire holds under 30,000 clones, with around 81% as singletons. Material: CD45RA- memory CD4+ T cells from PBMCs. These receptors originate from a human donor with narcolepsy.

The chain joins TRBV2 to TRBJ2-5, with D perhaps matching TRBD1 (5 bases). Trimming left V 2 bases short and J 1 base short, with 11 bases between. Per germline, CDR1 SNHLY and CDR2 FYNNEI. The CDR3 extends over 15 amino acids. In DNA form, the CDR3 reads TGTGCCAGCAGTGAAAGGGGCGCTTTCCAAGAGACCCAGTACTTC. Amino acids: CASSERGAFQETQYF.

The gene calls are TRBV4-2 and TRBJ1-4; no clear D. There are 12 residues in the CDR3. V lost 4 bases to trimming and J lost 4 bases, with 4 bases between them. The germline V gene encodes CDR1 LGHNA and CDR2 YNFKEQ. This chain's CDR3 is CASSPFNEKLFF. Here the CDR3 DNA reads TGTGCCAGCAGCCCTTTTAATGAAAAACTGTTTTTT.

The V call is TRBV7-9, the J call TRBJ2-3; no firm D call. Germline CDR1 reads SEHNR; CDR2 reads FQNEAQ (reference sequence). The ends were cut back, 1 base at V and 12 bases at J, with 8 bases in the middle. The CDR3 spans 11 residues. The CDR3 protein is CASSLGRIQYF. The CDR3 DNA sequence: TGTGCCAGCAGCTTAGGCAGGATACAGTATTTT.

This clone was seen more than once but under ten times. The CDR3 loop is CASSTGNTLSPLHF. The CDR3 nucleotides are TGTGCCAGCAGTACCGGGAACACCCTTTCACCCCTCCACTTT. The J gene is TRBJ1-6, the V gene TRBV6-1, with D hard to call. V was pared by 5 bases and J by 9 bases, with 14 bases between. Germline values: CDR1 MNHNS, CDR2 SASEGT. The CDR3 consists of 14 residues.

The genes are TRBV5-1 and TRBJ2-1; D might be TRBD1 (6 bases). Germline CDR1 reads SGHRS; CDR2 reads YFSETQ. With 2 bases removed from V and 8 bases from J, the gap between germline ends came to 17 bases. CDR3 length: 15 amino acids. This chain's CDR3 is CASSLPKDSVHEQFF. The CDR3 DNA sequence: TGCGCCAGCAGCTTACCGAAGGACAGTGTCCATGAGCAGTTCTTC.

The V call is TRBV6-5, the J call TRBJ2-7, with a tentative D call TRBD2 (5 bases). The CDR3 extends over 13 amino acids. Trimming removed 0 bases from V and 5 bases from J, with 8 bases in between. Germline V gives CDR1 MNHEY, CDR2 SVGAGI. The CDR3 nucleotides read TGTGCCAGCAGTTACTCGATCGGGAACGAGCAGTACTTC. Its protein product is CASSYSIGNEQYF.

The chain recombines TRBV5-4 with TRBJ2-1; perhaps D is TRBD1 or TRBD2 (5 bases each). Germline V gene data show CDR1 as SGHNT and CDR2 as YYREEE (reference sequence). The CDR3 contains 14 residues. Trimming took off 0 bases at V and 5 bases at J, with 9 bases between the two ends. CDR3 protein: CASSLDPGHNEQFF. CDR3 nucleotides: TGTGCCAGCAGCTTGGACCCGGGGCACAATGAGCAGTTCTTC.

The rearrangement links TRBV7-2 to TRBJ1-5; D remains unclear. Per germline, CDR1 SGHTA and CDR2 FQGNSA. Trimming left V 5 bases short and J 5 bases short, with 10 bases between. The length of the CDR3 is 13 residues. The CDR3 protein is CASSVRGDQPQHF. The CDR3, as DNA: TGTGCCAGCAGCGTCCGGGGAGATCAGCCCCAGCATTTT.

This chain connects TRBV5-3 to TRBJ2-7; weak D call: TRBD1 (5 bases). TRBV5-3 is assigned to the ORF class and has an uncertain function. The CDR3 consists of 12 residues. Trimming took off 3 bases at V and 6 bases at J, with 10 bases between the two ends. CDR3 bases: TGTGCCAGAAGCTCTCACCAGGGCGAGCAGTACTTC. Its protein product is CARSSHQGEQYF.

This chain links TRBV19 with TRBJ1-1; D not certain. The CDR3 sequence is 11 residues long. The V and J ends lost 6 bases and 6 bases respectively, with 8 bases between them. Per germline, CDR1 LNHDA and CDR2 SQIVND (reference sequence). CDR3 DNA sequence: TGTGCCAGTAGCAGACGGGCTGAAGCTTTCTTT. Translating it yields CASSRRAEAFF.

The V gene is TRBV6-5, the J gene TRBJ1-6; perhaps TRBD1 as D (6 bases). The CDR3 is 15 residues long. The V gene lost 2 bases and the J gene lost 12 bases, with 17 bases spanning the gap. Looked up from germline, CDR1 is MNHEY and CDR2 is SVGAGI. CDR3 bases: TGTGCCAGCAGTTACGGTCGAGGACAGAAAAAACCCCTCCACTTT. It translates to CASSYGRGQKKPLHF.

The chain couples TRBV5-1 to TRBJ2-6; D is unclear. The V gene's germline CDR1 is SGHRS and CDR2 YFSETQ. V lost 0 bases and J 0 bases, leaving 7 bases between the germline ends. This CDR3 is built from 16 residues. This chain's CDR3 is CASSLVGNSGANVLTF. DNA for the CDR3: TGCGCCAGCAGCTTGGTGGGGAACTCTGGGGCCAACGTCCTGACTTTC. Variable domain in full (rest from reference TRBV5-1 and TRBJ2-6): KAGVTQTPRYLIKTRGQQVTLSCSPISGHRSVSWYQQTPGQGLQFLFEYFSETQRNKGNFPGRFSGRQFSNSRSEMNVSTLELGDSALYLCASSLVGNSGANVLTFGAGSRLTVL.